The 2 T cell receptor beta chains below come from one sample, sequenced in a study of blood T cell repertoires in COVID-19. TCRdb's copy holds only in-frame clones and misses some; the assay was immunoSEQ multiplex PCR. In the table there are 65,000 to 70,000 clones, around three quarters of which are singletons. Source material: peripheral blood. The receptors here all came from a man aged 60-69 years with acute or convalescent COVID-19.

The rearrangement links TRBV2 to TRBJ1-4; tentative D call: TRBD1 (6 bases). CDR3 length: 16 amino acids. Germline CDR1 and CDR2: SNHLY and FYNNEI. The ends were cut back, 6 bases at V and 8 bases at J, with 22 bases in the middle. The CDR3 reads CASSRGGGRGGEKLFF. The CDR3 DNA follows: TGTGCCAGCAGCCGCGGGGGGGGCAGGGGAGGCGAAAAACTGTTTTTT.

The rearrangement joins TRBV27 to TRBJ1-2; 8 positions agree with TRBD1. V was pared by 6 bases and J by 4 bases, with 10 bases of the junction left unmatched. The length of the CDR3 is 15 residues. CDR1 is MNHEY, CDR2 SMNVEV, per germline (reference sequence). Written as DNA, the CDR3 is TGTGCCAGCAGCTTTTCCGCAGGGGGCAGCTATGGCTACACCTTC. Protein: CASSFSAGGSYGYTF.